These 8 T cell receptor beta chains share one sample of origin, sequenced in a study of T cells in localized non-small cell lung cancer. TCRdb's copy holds only in-frame clones and misses some; the assay was immunoSEQ multiplex PCR. Of some 25,000 clones in the sample, 88% are singletons; the top ten hold less than 7%. The material was PBMCs, obtained before any cancer treatment. The receptors derive from a man aged 40 to 69 with stage II lung adenocarcinoma.

The V gene is TRBV7-9, the J gene TRBJ2-1; D gene uncertain. CDR1 SEHNR and CDR2 FQNEAQ come from the germline V gene (reference sequence). The CDR3 is 14 residues long. Trimming shortened V by 0 bases and J by 5 bases, and 8 bases separated the two germline ends. CDR3 DNA: TGTGCCAGCAGCTTAGCGGTCCTGAACAATGAGCAGTTCTTC. The encoded protein is CASSLAVLNNEQFF.

The V call is TRBV5-1, the J call TRBJ2-2; D is unresolved. This CDR3 has 14 residues. Trimming pared 2 bases from V and 1 base from J, leaving 6 bases between. Germline V gives CDR1 SGHRS, CDR2 YFSETQ. The CDR3: CASSLSQNTGELFF. In DNA form, the CDR3 reads TGCGCCAGCAGCTTAAGTCAGAACACCGGGGAGCTGTTTTTT.

The rearrangement uses TRBV10-3 and TRBJ2-1, with 8 bases aligning to TRBD2. The ends lost 7 bases at V and 7 bases at J; junction bases unmatched: 24. Per the germline V gene, CDR1 is ENHRY and CDR2 is SYGVKD. The CDR3 contains 19 residues. The CDR3 spells CAIMTDQAGGYMRINEQFF. CDR3 in DNA: TGTGCCATCATGACGGACCAGGCGGGAGGTTATATGAGAATTAATGAGCAGTTCTTC.

To note about this clone: This specimen includes other DNA sequences encoding the same CDR3. The rearrangement joins TRBV9 to TRBJ2-3, with 10 bases fitting TRBD2. The CDR3 is 17 residues long. The J segment lost 0 bases and the V segment lost 0 bases, leaving 4 bases of the junction unmatched. Germline-derived CDR1 and CDR2 are SGDLS and YYNGEE. CDR3 loop: CASSVGLAGASTDTQYF. In nucleotides, the CDR3 is TGTGCCAGCAGCGTAGGGCTAGCGGGGGCCAGCACAGATACGCAGTATTTT.

The gene calls are TRBV29-1 and TRBJ1-2; tentative D call: TRBD1 (5 bases). Germline-derived CDR1 and CDR2 are SQVTM and ANQGSEA. V was pared by 7 bases and J by 4 bases, with 19 bases between. The CDR3 covers 14 residues. For the CDR3, the DNA is TGCAGCGCCTGGGACTTTTTCACCTCCTATGGCTACACCTTC. Translation: CSAWDFFTSYGYTF.

The chain links TRBV4-1 to TRBJ2-1, with 10 bases fitting TRBD2. V trimming: 1 base; J trimming: 10 bases; junction bases outside the gene matches: 13. The CDR3 runs to 17 residues. Germline loops: CDR1 MGHRA, CDR2 YSYEKL. The CDR3 loop reads CASSQGPASGGFQEQFF. The CDR3 DNA reads as TGCGCCAGCAGCCAAGGACCTGCTAGCGGGGGATTCCAGGAGCAGTTCTTC.

This clone is termed medium-sized. The V call is TRBV6-4, the J call TRBJ2-2; D is possibly TRBD2 (5 bases). The V end was cut by 2 bases, the J end by 4 bases, with 5 bases between. Germline CDR1 MRHNA, CDR2 SNTAGT. This CDR3 has 13 amino acids. The CDR3 protein is CASSDTSTGELFF. The DNA for the CDR3 is TGTGCCAGCAGTGACACTAGCACCGGGGAGCTGTTTTTT.

The V and J genes are TRBV19 and TRBJ1-1; the D gene is possibly TRBD1 (5 bases). The ends were cut back, 3 bases at V and 10 bases at J, with 9 bases in the middle. Germline CDR1 reads LNHDA; CDR2 reads SQIVND (reference sequence). This CDR3 has 11 amino acids. CDR3 region: CASSMDNGAFF. CDR3 DNA sequence: TGTGCCAGTAGTATGGACAATGGAGCTTTCTTT. The full variable domain, its missing parts supplied by reference TRBV19 and TRBJ1-1, is DGGITQSPKYLFRKEGQNVTLSCEQNLNHDAMYWYRQDPGQGLRLIYYSQIVNDFQKGDIAEGYSVSREKKESFPLTVTSAQKNPTAFYLCASSMDNGAFFGQGTRLTVV.